This TCR beta chain came from a study of OX40 agonist ivuxolimab in advanced cancers. Study observations and caveats: Low normalized T-cell clonal expansion also characterized some of the nonresponders.

On this clone itself: Its antigen remains unidentified.

Method: immunoSEQ multiplex PCR; TCRdb's copy keeps in-frame clones and lacks some. The data contain fewer than 50,000 clones, about 87% of them seen just once; the ten biggest clones take up 10% to 13%. CDR1 is SGHKS and CDR2 is YYEKEE in the germline V gene (reference sequence). Trimming took 1 base from V and 7 from J, leaving 17 bases between them. The CDR3 spans 15 residues. This sample comprised CD4+ or CD8+ T cells sorted from blood, obtained in a trial of the OX40 agonist ivuxolimab. The sequence came from an adult with an advanced solid tumor such as melanoma, head and neck, liver or kidney cancer. The V call is TRBV5-5, the J call TRBJ1-1, with a possible D match to TRBD1 (5 bases). The CDR3 region has the DNA TGTGCCAGCAGCTTGTATCTAAAGGGACGGAATGAAGCTTTCTTT. The encoded protein is CASSLYLKGRNEAFF. The entire variable domain, with the rest obtained from reference TRBV5-5 and TRBJ1-1, is as follows: DAGVTQSPTHLIKTRGQQVTLRCSPISGHKSVSWYQQVLGQGPQFIFQYYEKEERGRGNFPDRFSARQFPNYSSELNVNALLLGDSALYLCASSLYLKGRNEAFFGQGTRLTVV.